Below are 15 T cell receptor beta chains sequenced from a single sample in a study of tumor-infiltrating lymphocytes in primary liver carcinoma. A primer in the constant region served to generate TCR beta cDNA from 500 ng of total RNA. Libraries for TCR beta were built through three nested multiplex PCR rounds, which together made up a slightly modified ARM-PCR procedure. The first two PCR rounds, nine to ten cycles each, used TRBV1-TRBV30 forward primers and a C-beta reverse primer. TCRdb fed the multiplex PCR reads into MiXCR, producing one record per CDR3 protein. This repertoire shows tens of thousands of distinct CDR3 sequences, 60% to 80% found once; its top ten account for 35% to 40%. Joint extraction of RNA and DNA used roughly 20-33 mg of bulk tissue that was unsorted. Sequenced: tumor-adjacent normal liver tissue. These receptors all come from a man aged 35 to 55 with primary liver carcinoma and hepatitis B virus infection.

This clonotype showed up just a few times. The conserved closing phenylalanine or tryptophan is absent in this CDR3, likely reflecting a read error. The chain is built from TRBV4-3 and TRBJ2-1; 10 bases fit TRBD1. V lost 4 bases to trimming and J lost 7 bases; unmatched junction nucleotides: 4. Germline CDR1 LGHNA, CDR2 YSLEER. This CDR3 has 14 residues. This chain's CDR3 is CASSLDRGGNEQFP. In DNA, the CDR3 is TGCGCCAGCAGCCTGGACAGGGGGGGGAATGAGCAGTTCCCC.

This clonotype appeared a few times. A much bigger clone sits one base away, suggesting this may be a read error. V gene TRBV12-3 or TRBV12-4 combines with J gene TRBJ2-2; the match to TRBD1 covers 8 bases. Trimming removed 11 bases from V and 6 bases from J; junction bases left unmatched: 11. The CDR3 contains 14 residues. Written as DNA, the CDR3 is TGTGCCCGCAACCAGACAGGGGTGGCCGGGGAGCTGTTTTTT. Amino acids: CARNQTGVAGELFF.

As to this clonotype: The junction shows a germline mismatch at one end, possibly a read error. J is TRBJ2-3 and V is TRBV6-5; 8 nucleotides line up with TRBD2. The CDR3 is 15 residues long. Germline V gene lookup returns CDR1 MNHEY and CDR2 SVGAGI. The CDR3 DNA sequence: TGTGCCAGCAATCAAGGATTAGCGGGAACAGATATGCAGTATTTT. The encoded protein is CASNQGLAGTDMQYF.

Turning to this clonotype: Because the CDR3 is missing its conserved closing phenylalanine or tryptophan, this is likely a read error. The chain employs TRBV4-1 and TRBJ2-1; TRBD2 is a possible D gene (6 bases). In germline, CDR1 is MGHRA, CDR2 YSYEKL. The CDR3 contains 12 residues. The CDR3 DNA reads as TGCGTCAGCGGCCGCGGGGCCAATGAGCAGTTCTTA. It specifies CVSGRGANEQFL.

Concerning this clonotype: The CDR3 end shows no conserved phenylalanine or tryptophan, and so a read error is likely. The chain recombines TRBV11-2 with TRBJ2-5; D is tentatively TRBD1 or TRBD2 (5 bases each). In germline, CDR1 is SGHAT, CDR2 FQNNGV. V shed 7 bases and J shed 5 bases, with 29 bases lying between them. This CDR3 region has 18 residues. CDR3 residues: CASNPSSIQGTRRETQYY. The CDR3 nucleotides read TGTGCCAGCAACCCTAGCTCAATCCAGGGTACTAGGCGGGAGACCCAGTACTAC.

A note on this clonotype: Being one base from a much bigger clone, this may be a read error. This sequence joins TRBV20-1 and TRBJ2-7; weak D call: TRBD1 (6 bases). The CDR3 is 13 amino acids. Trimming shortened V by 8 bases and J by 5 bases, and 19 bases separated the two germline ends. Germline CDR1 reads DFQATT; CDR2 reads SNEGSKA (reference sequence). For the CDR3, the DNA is TGCAGTACCCCAGGGGCAGGGATCCACGAGCAGTACTTC. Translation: CSTPGAGIHEQYF.

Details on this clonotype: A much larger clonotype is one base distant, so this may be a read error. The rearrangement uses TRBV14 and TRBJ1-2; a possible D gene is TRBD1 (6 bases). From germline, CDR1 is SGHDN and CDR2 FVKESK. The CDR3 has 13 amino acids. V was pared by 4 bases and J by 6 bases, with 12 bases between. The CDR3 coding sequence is TGTGCCAGCAGCCGAGACAGGAACCATGGCTACACCTTC. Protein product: CASSRDRNHGYTF.

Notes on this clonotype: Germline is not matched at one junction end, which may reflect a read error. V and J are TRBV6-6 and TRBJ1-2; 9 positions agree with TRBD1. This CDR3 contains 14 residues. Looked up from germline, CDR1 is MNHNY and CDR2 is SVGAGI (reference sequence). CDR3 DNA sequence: TGTGTCAGCAGTTGGACACAGGGGGCGCATGGCTACACCTTC. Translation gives CVSSWTQGAHGYTF.

The CDR3 protein is CASSQDGTGRNPHNEQFF. DNA for the CDR3: TGTGCCAGCAGCCAAGACGGGACTGGCAGGAACCCCCACAATGAGCAGTTCTTC. The chain links TRBV14 to TRBJ2-1; a possible D gene is TRBD2 (6 bases). V lost 0 bases and J lost 5, with 20 bases in between. This CDR3 has 18 residues. The germline V gene has CDR1 SGHDN and CDR2 FVKESK.

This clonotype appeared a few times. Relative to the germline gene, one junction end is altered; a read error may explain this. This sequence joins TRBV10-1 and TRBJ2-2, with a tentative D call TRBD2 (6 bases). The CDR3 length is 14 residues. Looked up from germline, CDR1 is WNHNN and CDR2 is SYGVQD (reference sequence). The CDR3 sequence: CASSDGIDTGEVFF. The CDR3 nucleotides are TGTGCCAGCTCCGACGGCATAGACACCGGGGAGGTGTTTTTT.

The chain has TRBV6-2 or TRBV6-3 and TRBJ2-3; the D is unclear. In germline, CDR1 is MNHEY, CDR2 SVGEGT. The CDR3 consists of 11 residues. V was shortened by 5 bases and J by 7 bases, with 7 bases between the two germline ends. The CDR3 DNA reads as TGTGCCAGCAGTCAGGTAAATACGCAGTATTTT. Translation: CASSQVNTQYF.

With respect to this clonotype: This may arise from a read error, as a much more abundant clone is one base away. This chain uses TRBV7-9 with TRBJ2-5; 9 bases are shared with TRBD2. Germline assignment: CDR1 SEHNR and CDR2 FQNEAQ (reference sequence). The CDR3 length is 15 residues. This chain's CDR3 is CASGLGLATQETQYF. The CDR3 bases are TGTGCCAGCGGCTTAGGACTAGCGACCCAAGAGACCCAGTACTTC. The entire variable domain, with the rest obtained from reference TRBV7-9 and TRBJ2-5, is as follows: DTGVSQNPRHKITKRGQNVTFRCDPISEHNRLYWYRQTLGQGPEFLTYFQNEAQLEKSRLLSDRFSAERPKGSFSTLEIQRTEQGDSAMYLCASGLGLATQETQYFGPGTRLLVL.

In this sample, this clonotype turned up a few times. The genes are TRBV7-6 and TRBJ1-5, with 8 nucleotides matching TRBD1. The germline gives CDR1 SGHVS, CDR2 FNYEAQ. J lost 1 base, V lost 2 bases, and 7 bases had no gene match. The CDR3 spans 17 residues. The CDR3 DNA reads TGTGCCAGCAGCTTATCACAAGGACAGGGCAGCAATCAGCCCCAGCATTTT. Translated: CASSLSQGQGSNQPQHF.

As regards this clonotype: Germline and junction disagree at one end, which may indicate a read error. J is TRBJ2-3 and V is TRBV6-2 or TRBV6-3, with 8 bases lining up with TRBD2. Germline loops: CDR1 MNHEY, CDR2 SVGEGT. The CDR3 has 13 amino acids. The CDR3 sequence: CASSSVLADTQYF. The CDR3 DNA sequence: TGTGCCAGCAGTTCGGTACTAGCGGATACACAGTATTTT.

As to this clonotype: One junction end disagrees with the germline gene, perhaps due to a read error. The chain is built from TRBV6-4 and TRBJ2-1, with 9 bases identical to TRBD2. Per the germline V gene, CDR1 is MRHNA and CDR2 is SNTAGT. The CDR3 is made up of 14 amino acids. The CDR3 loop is CANSEGTSNNEQFF. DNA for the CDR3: TGTGCCAACAGTGAAGGGACTAGCAATAATGAGCAGTTCTTC.